One sample yielded the 16 T cell receptor beta chains listed below, sequenced in a study of PD-1 blockade in classical Hodgkin lymphoma. In every patient, relapse followed autologous stem cell transplantation, while exposure to brentuximab vedotin differed. The assay was immunoSEQ multiplex PCR, and TCRdb's table has in-frame clones only and misses some. The table lists 100,000 or so clones, around 89% of them singletons. This specimen was peripheral blood mononuclear cells (PBMCs), taken before the second cycle of nivolumab. These receptors all come from a human donor with classical Hodgkin lymphoma.

V and J are TRBV7-2 and TRBJ2-3; 13 positions match TRBD2. The CDR3 runs to 16 residues. Trimming cost V 5 bases and J 4 bases; bases outside gene matches: 6. Germline-derived CDR1 and CDR2 are SGHTA and FQGNSA. This chain's CDR3 is CASSEGLAGLPDTQYF. The CDR3 DNA sequence: TGTGCCAGCAGCGAGGGACTAGCGGGGCTCCCAGATACGCAGTATTTT.

The chain combines TRBV7-9 with TRBJ1-1; D gene unclear. Trimming cost V 2 bases and J 1 base, with 5 bases left between them. This CDR3 has 13 amino acids. The V gene's germline CDR1 is SEHNR and CDR2 FQNEAQ (reference sequence). This CDR3 reads CASSLNWNTEAFF. CDR3 in DNA: TGTGCCAGCAGCTTAAACTGGAACACTGAAGCTTTCTTT.

The V call is TRBV18, the J call TRBJ1-2, with TRBD1 matching over 7 bases. The J segment lost 5 bases and the V segment lost 3 bases, leaving 3 bases of the junction unmatched. CDR3 length: 13 residues. Germline CDR1 KGHSH, CDR2 LQKENI. CDR3 DNA sequence: TGTGCCAGCTCACCCGGACAGGCTTATGGCTACACCTTC. It is translated as CASSPGQAYGYTF.

V usage is TRBV4-2 and J usage is TRBJ2-3; TRBD2 is a possible D gene (5 bases). The germline CDR1 and CDR2 sequences are LGHNA and YNFKEQ. The CDR3 runs 13 residues. The V and J ends lost 3 bases and 8 bases respectively, with 12 bases between them. CDR3 in amino acids: CASSQESGPTQYF. CDR3 DNA: TGTGCCAGCAGCCAGGAGAGCGGACCTACGCAGTATTTT.

This chain connects TRBV7-3 to TRBJ1-1; 7 bases match TRBD1. This CDR3 region has 16 residues. Germline V gives CDR1 SGHTA, CDR2 FQGTGA. V lost 3 bases, J lost 1 base, and 8 bases stayed unmatched. CDR3 amino acids: CASSFQPGQTNTEAFF. In nucleotides, the CDR3 is TGTGCCAGCAGCTTCCAACCGGGACAGACGAACACTGAAGCTTTCTTT.

The chain employs TRBV10-1 and TRBJ1-1; D gene uncertain. The CDR3 consists of 13 residues. V lost 1 base to trimming and J lost 1 base, with 4 bases between them. Germline V gene sequence: CDR1 WNHNN, CDR2 SYGVQD (reference sequence). As DNA, the CDR3 is TGCGCCAGCAGTGAGTACAGGAACACTGAAGCTTTCTTT. Translating gives CASSEYRNTEAFF.

Of note for this clone: The sample contains more than one DNA sequence encoding this CDR3. The V call is TRBV20-1, the J call TRBJ1-2; D perhaps matches TRBD1 (5 bases). Germline CDR1 and CDR2: DFQATT and SNEGSKA (reference sequence). The ends were cut back, 3 bases at V and 8 bases at J, with 7 bases in the middle. The CDR3 extends over 10 amino acids. CDR3 in DNA: TGCAGTGCTAGGAGGGGCGGCTACACCTTC. Its translation is CSARRGGYTF.

The chain couples TRBV6-5 to TRBJ1-6; no definite D call. The CDR3 spans 14 residues. With 6 bases removed from V and 5 bases from J, the gap between germline ends came to 11 bases. CDR1 MNHEY and CDR2 SVGAGI come from the germline V gene. CDR3: CASRRRGDNSPLHF. The CDR3, as DNA: TGTGCCAGCAGGCGCCGGGGTGATAATTCACCCCTCCACTTT.

The gene calls are TRBV6-4 and TRBJ2-3; D possibly corresponds to TRBD2 (6 bases). The V end was cut by 6 bases, the J end by 3 bases, with 10 bases between. The CDR3 runs to 13 residues. In germline, CDR1 is MRHNA, CDR2 SNTAGT. The CDR3: CASRLGTTDTQYF. Written as DNA, the CDR3 is TGTGCCAGCAGACTAGGGACTACAGATACGCAGTATTTT.

The chain recombines TRBV11-2 with TRBJ1-3; D possibly corresponds to TRBD1 (6 bases). Trimming stripped 5 bases from V and 6 bases from J, with 11 bases between. The CDR3 covers 13 residues. Per germline, CDR1 SGHAT and CDR2 FQNNGV. The CDR3 DNA sequence: TGTGCCAGCAGCCGGACAGAGCAAAACACCATATATTTT. It codes for CASSRTEQNTIYF.

This clone appeared a single time. The CDR3 DNA reads TGTGCCTGGAGTGTAAAAGCGGGGGGTGCAGATACGCAGTATTTT. Translated, it gives CAWSVKAGGADTQYF. The chain carries TRBV30 and TRBJ2-3; TRBD2 matches 9 bases. The germline gives CDR1 GTSNPN, CDR2 SVGIG (reference sequence). With V trimmed by 0 bases and J by 4 bases, 5 bases remained unmatched. The CDR3 spans 15 residues.

V gene TRBV2 combines with J gene TRBJ2-7; 7 nucleotides match TRBD2. The CDR3 covers 14 residues. Germline V gene sequence: CDR1 SNHLY, CDR2 FYNNEI. Trimming removed 11 bases from V and 0 bases from J; junction bases left unmatched: 10. Here the CDR3 reads CAPSQGGFSYEQYF. CDR3 nucleotides: TGTGCCCCCTCCCAGGGAGGGTTCTCCTACGAGCAGTACTTC. The full variable domain, with the rest looked up from reference TRBV2 and TRBJ2-7, is EPEVTQTPSHQVTQMGQEVILRCVPISNHLYFYWYRQILGQKVEFLVSFYNNEISEKSEIFDDQFSVERPDGSNFTLKIRSTKLEDSAMYFCAPSQGGFSYEQYFGPGTRLTVT.

This chain uses TRBV28 with TRBJ1-2; a possible D gene is TRBD1 (5 bases). This CDR3 has 13 residues. Trimming pared 7 bases from V and 5 bases from J, leaving 14 bases between. CDR1 and CDR2 from the germline V gene are MDHEN and SYDVKM. CDR3 protein: CASITGTDYGYTF. DNA of the CDR3: TGTGCCAGCATCACCGGGACGGATTATGGCTACACCTTC.

V usage is TRBV27 and J usage is TRBJ1-4; D is unresolved. With 3 bases removed from V and 6 bases from J, the gap between germline ends came to 11 bases. The V gene's germline CDR1 is MNHEY and CDR2 SMNVEV (reference sequence). This CDR3 is built from 14 residues. This CDR3 reads CASSFFRSDEKLFF. CDR3 sequence (DNA): TGTGCCAGCAGTTTCTTTAGAAGCGATGAAAAACTGTTTTTT.

This clone was seen more than once but under ten times. The J gene is TRBJ1-2, the V gene TRBV27, with 9 bases lining up with TRBD1. The germline V gene encodes CDR1 MNHEY and CDR2 SMNVEV (reference sequence). The CDR3 loop spans 15 amino acids. The V segment lost 6 bases and the J segment 7 bases; nucleotides outside the gene matches: 12. The DNA for the CDR3 is TGTGCCAGCAGCCCAGGGACAGGGTTAGCTCTTGGCTACACCTTC. This sequence encodes CASSPGTGLALGYTF.

This sequence joins TRBV2 and TRBJ1-2; D gene unclear. There are 13 residues in the CDR3. In germline, CDR1 is SNHLY, CDR2 FYNNEI. V lost 3 bases, J lost 3 bases, and 8 bases lay in between. The CDR3 loop is CASSEIQHYGYTF. The CDR3 DNA reads TGTGCCAGCAGTGAGATACAGCACTATGGCTACACCTTC.